This entry features one TCR beta chain sequence. Its target is not known. This specimen belongs to a study of PD-1 blockade in classical Hodgkin lymphoma. Study summary: Administration of nivolumab to patients was at 3 mg/kg intravenously every 2 weeks.

All the patients suffered relapse after autologous stem cell transplantation, and brentuximab vedotin exposure differed. Profiled with immunoSEQ multiplex PCR; TCRdb holds only in-frame clones, not every one. In the table there are over 85,000 clones, roughly 80% of which are singletons. Germline V lookup: CDR1 KGHSH, CDR2 LQKENI. Trimming shortened V by 3 bases and J by 4 bases, and 19 bases separated the two germline ends. The CDR3 has 16 residues. Findings and limits, study-wide: TCR diversity at baseline was reported to be reduced in newly diagnosed patients relative to healthy donors. Baseline diversity in complete responders resembled that of newly diagnosed patients. Only CD4+ TCR diversity, not CD8+, had risen significantly by C4D1.

The rearrangement joins TRBV18 to TRBJ2-7; D possibly corresponds to TRBD2 (6 bases). This specimen was peripheral blood mononuclear cells (PBMCs), taken before the second cycle of nivolumab. The origin of this receptor is a human donor with classical Hodgkin lymphoma. The CDR3 reads CASSPTPPGAGYEQYF. CDR3 sequence (DNA): TGTGCCAGCTCACCCACCCCCCCGGGTGCGGGATACGAGCAGTACTTC.